This entry lists 21 T cell receptor beta chains sequenced from one sample in a study of T-cell reconstitution after alpha-beta-depleted transplantation in children. Preparation of the TCRbeta library was carried out with unique molecular identifiers. TCRdb reprocessed the PCR reads with MiXCR, giving one entry per CDR3 protein. Among about 1,000,000 distinct CDR3 sequences listed, around 30% were seen once. Source: PBMCs, mostly from graft donor cells, taken 360 days after TCRalphabeta/CD19-depleted stem cell transplant. The source of these receptors is a boy younger than two who had a stem cell transplant for SCID, so the T cells may come from the graft donor.

This clonotype has only a few counts. The gene calls are TRBV29-1 and TRBJ2-5; 9 nucleotides agree with TRBD2. CDR3 length: 15 amino acids. Trimming cost V 4 bases and J 0 bases; bases outside gene matches: 6. Germline V lookup: CDR1 SQVTM, CDR2 ANQGSEA. The chain's CDR3 is CSVGRLAGYQETQYF. Written as DNA, the CDR3 is TGCAGCGTTGGCCGGCTAGCGGGGTACCAAGAGACCCAGTACTTC. Drawing the rest from reference TRBV29-1 and TRBJ2-5, the complete variable domain is SAVISQKPSRDICQRGTSLTIQCQVDSQVTMMFWYRQQPGQSLTLIATANQGSEATYESGFVIDKFPISRPNLTFSTLTVSNMSPEDSSIYLCSVGRLAGYQETQYFGPGTRLLVL.

This chain joins TRBV27 and TRBJ2-7; the match to TRBD1 covers 10 bases. The CDR3 has 16 residues. The V gene end was trimmed by 5 bases and the J gene end by 2 bases; junction bases not matched to a gene: 9. CDR1 and CDR2 (germline): MNHEY, SMNVEV (reference sequence). This CDR3 reads CASSPGTGEVTYEQYF. CDR3 bases: TGTGCCAGCAGTCCCGGGACAGGGGAAGTAACCTACGAGCAGTACTTC.

This clonotype was observed a few times. The V gene is TRBV5-1, the J gene TRBJ2-5; D is undetermined. CDR1 and CDR2 from the germline V gene are SGHRS and YFSETQ. The CDR3 has 15 amino acids. V was cut by 4 bases and J by 2 bases, with 15 bases left in between. Written as DNA, the CDR3 is TGCGCCAGCAGCCTTAATGTGGGTAGACAAGAGACCCAGTACTTC. This encodes CASSLNVGRQETQYF.

This clonotype was recorded a few times. This sequence joins TRBV4-2 and TRBJ2-1, with 9 bases aligning to TRBD2. Trimming removed 3 bases from V and 10 bases from J; junction bases left unmatched: 4. Per germline, CDR1 LGHNA and CDR2 YNFKEQ. CDR3 size: 13 residues. CDR3 amino acids: CASSQRGGLEQFF. The CDR3 DNA reads as TGTGCCAGCAGCCAGCGGGGGGGCTTGGAGCAGTTCTTC.

The table lists this clonotype with a few counts. V is TRBV29-1 and J is TRBJ2-7; D unclear. The CDR3 is 12 residues long. V lost 6 bases, J lost 0 bases, and 9 bases lay in between. Germline values: CDR1 SQVTM, CDR2 ANQGSEA. The CDR3 DNA is TGCAGCGTCTGGACGGTCTCCTACGAGCAGTACTTC. It codes for CSVWTVSYEQYF.

The table lists this clonotype with a few counts. This sequence joins TRBV2 and TRBJ2-2, with 9 bases lining up with TRBD1. Trimming at V came to 6 bases and at J to 7 bases, leaving 9 bases not matched to a gene. Germline V gene lookup returns CDR1 SNHLY and CDR2 FYNNEI. The CDR3 extends over 15 amino acids. The chain's CDR3 is CASREKKTGGGELFF. The CDR3 DNA is TGTGCCAGCAGAGAAAAGAAGACAGGGGGCGGGGAGCTGTTTTTT.

In nucleotides, the CDR3 is TGCAGTGCTAGAGATCTGCAGGGTTATCAGCCCCAGCATTTT. Translation: CSARDLQGYQPQHF. This sequence joins TRBV20-1 and TRBJ1-5; weak D call: TRBD1 (5 bases). The CDR3 totals 14 residues. Trimming pared 0 bases from V and 5 bases from J, leaving 11 bases between. Germline V gene data show CDR1 as DFQATT and CDR2 as SNEGSKA (reference sequence).

This clonotype occurred a few times. The V and J genes are TRBV6-5 and TRBJ2-6, with TRBD1 matching over 8 bases. The trim removed 2 bases at V and 4 bases at J, leaving 7 bases unmatched. The length of the CDR3 is 17 residues. CDR1 and CDR2 (germline): MNHEY, SVGAGI. Here the CDR3 reads CASSYRMTGAGANVLTF. CDR3 bases: TGTGCCAGCAGTTACCGGATGACAGGGGCCGGGGCCAACGTCCTGACTTTC.

This clonotype was counted between two and nine times. This rearrangement joins TRBV6-2 or TRBV6-3 to TRBJ2-1; D gene uncertain. The CDR3 sequence is 13 residues long. Germline assignment: CDR1 MNHEY and CDR2 SVGEGT. V was shortened by 0 bases and J by 13 bases, with 13 bases between the two germline ends. The CDR3 is CASSYSGLTNQFF. The CDR3, as DNA: TGTGCCAGCAGTTACTCGGGTCTGACGAACCAGTTCTTC.

The CDR3 sequence is CSALGRGKTQYF. The CDR3 coding sequence is TGCAGTGCTCTAGGCAGGGGCAAGACCCAGTACTTC. The chain carries TRBV20-1 and TRBJ2-5; possible D gene TRBD1, 6 bases. Per the germline V gene, CDR1 is DFQATT and CDR2 is SNEGSKA (reference sequence). Trimming took off 5 bases at V and 6 bases at J, with 13 bases between the two ends. The CDR3 has 12 residues.

This clonotype was seen more than once but under ten times. The V and J genes are TRBV5-1 and TRBJ1-1; 9 nucleotides match TRBD1. The CDR3 is made up of 16 amino acids. The ends lost 4 bases at V and 1 base at J; junction bases unmatched: 8. Germline CDR1 SGHRS, CDR2 YFSETQ. The CDR3, as DNA: TGCGCCAGCAGCAGGGACAGGGCTATTCCGAACACTGAAGCTTTCTTT. Protein: CASSRDRAIPNTEAFF.

The sample holds a few counts of this clonotype. The rearrangement links TRBV20-1 to TRBJ2-3; 9 nucleotides match TRBD2. CDR1 and CDR2 from the germline V gene are DFQATT and SNEGSKA (reference sequence). The CDR3 loop spans 14 amino acids. The V and J ends lost 4 bases and 1 base, in that order; junction bases with no gene match: 3. The CDR3 DNA sequence: TGCAGTGCTAATGTAGCGGGGGGCACAGATACGCAGTATTTT. As protein: CSANVAGGTDTQYF.

The chain joins TRBV28 to TRBJ1-5; D is possibly TRBD1 (6 bases). Trimming pared 6 bases from V and 0 bases from J, leaving 15 bases between. Germline CDR1 and CDR2: MDHEN and SYDVKM. The CDR3 is 16 amino acids. The CDR3 reads CASRSTGIHSNQPQHF. CDR3 DNA sequence: TGTGCCAGCAGGTCCACAGGGATTCATAGCAATCAGCCCCAGCATTTT.

The chain carries TRBV12-3 or TRBV12-4 and TRBJ2-1; the D is unclear. This CDR3 has 14 amino acids. V was pared by 5 bases and J by 7 bases, with 15 bases between. CDR3 sequence: CASSSPLRSNEQFF. As DNA, the CDR3 is TGTGCCAGCAGTAGCCCCCTACGGTCGAATGAGCAGTTCTTC.

The chain joins TRBV12-3 or TRBV12-4 to TRBJ1-2; no definite D call. Trimming removed 1 base at V and 8 bases at J, with 11 bases between. There are 13 residues in the CDR3. CDR3 amino acids: CASSLDINRGYTF. CDR3 sequence (DNA): TGTGCCAGCAGTTTAGACATCAACCGGGGCTACACCTTC.

This clonotype occurred a few times. The chain is built from TRBV12-3 or TRBV12-4 and TRBJ2-3; perhaps TRBD1 as D (5 bases). The CDR3 extends over 17 amino acids. With 4 bases removed from V and 1 base from J, the gap between germline ends came to 18 bases. The CDR3 region is CASSSRQGVMGTDTQYF. The DNA of the CDR3 is TGTGCCAGCAGTTCCCGCCAGGGTGTGATGGGCACAGATACGCAGTATTTT.

The chain couples TRBV12-5 to TRBJ2-3; 8 positions agree with TRBD2. Germline V gene data show CDR1 as LGHNT and CDR2 as FRNRAP. With 7 bases clipped from V and 2 bases from J, the junction kept 17 bases outside the gene matches. There are 18 residues in the CDR3. This CDR3 reads CASVRYGLAGSSTDTQYF. CDR3 sequence (DNA): TGTGCTAGTGTTCGGTACGGGTTAGCGGGGAGTTCCACAGATACGCAGTATTTT.

The rearrangement joins TRBV28 to TRBJ1-2; TRBD1 is a possible D gene (6 bases). V lost 6 bases and J lost 4, with 15 bases in between. Germline CDR1 reads MDHEN; CDR2 reads SYDVKM. This CDR3 region has 14 residues. CDR3 loop: CASSPRTDRYGYTF. CDR3 nucleotides: TGTGCCAGCAGCCCTCGGACAGACCGCTATGGCTACACCTTC.

The chain has TRBV7-9 and TRBJ2-7; D is perhaps TRBD1 (6 bases). Germline V gene lookup returns CDR1 SEHNR and CDR2 FQNEAQ (reference sequence). This CDR3 spans 13 amino acids. Trimming cost V 6 bases and J 6 bases, with 15 bases left between them. The CDR3 protein is CASSRTGSGEQYF. The CDR3 DNA follows: TGTGCCAGCAGTCGCACAGGGAGCGGCGAGCAGTACTTC.

CDR3 DNA: TGTGCCAGCAGTTCGGCTGTGACTAGCCTTACAGATACGCAGTATTTT. As protein: CASSSAVTSLTDTQYF. This sequence joins TRBV28 and TRBJ2-3; 7 bases line up with TRBD2. Per the germline V gene, CDR1 is MDHEN and CDR2 is SYDVKM. CDR3 size: 16 residues. The junction had 10 bases not matched to a gene; V was cut back by 4 bases and J by 3 bases.

This chain uses TRBV28 with TRBJ2-5; possible D gene TRBD2, 5 bases. Germline loops: CDR1 MDHEN, CDR2 SYDVKM. This CDR3 comprises 15 residues. Trimming took 4 bases from V and 0 from J, leaving 12 bases between them. As DNA, the CDR3 is TGTGCCAGCAGTTCCACGAGGGCCTACCAAGAGACCCAGTACTTC. This translates into CASSSTRAYQETQYF.